A selection of T cell receptor beta chains follows, all from one sample in a study of shared clonotypes between healthy human individuals. Sequencing was performed with immunoSEQ multiplex PCR; in TCRdb, only in-frame clones are kept and a portion is missing. The sample yields over a million clones, around 82% seen once. Input material: memory CD4+ T cells from PBMCs. These receptors all stem from a man in his late teens or twenties in good health. Some clones in this sample may be carry-over from other donors' samples. Each CDR3 is given with its conserved first and last residue. Expanded clones get a size class; other rows say once, few or many, or leave the size out.

cdr3_aa | v_call | clone_size
CASRFGGINQPQHF | TRBV28 | -
CASSGGGLAGVGETQYF | TRBV11-3 | -
CASGQGYTEAFF | TRBV12-5 | -
CASSQGEGTDTQYF | TRBV23-1 | -
CASSLSAGFVSGNTIYF | TRBV7-6 | few
CASGDGPTYEQYF | TRBV14 | -
CASRREANTGELFF | TRBV2 | few
CASSLVGDNQPQHF | TRBV11-2 | -
CASSSGSGRGHEQFF | TRBV5-1 | -
CASSQALQNTEAFF | TRBV14 | -
CASRRGLAGGVDTQYF | TRBV11-2 | -
CASSLGVNYGYTF | TRBV7-3 | -
CASSLGWYTEAFF | TRBV6-6 | -
CASSYRQGAGEEKLFF | TRBV6-6 | -
CASSPDPTGGEQFF | TRBV11-2 | -
CASTRRRLYPYYEQYF | TRBV5-8 | -
CASSGVNTGELFF | TRBV6-1 | once
CASSFGETQYF | TRBV28 | -
CASSDRAGQTYEQYF | TRBV25-1 | -
CASSRSPGLAGESEQFF | TRBV5-1 | -
CASSPRQGQVEKLFF | TRBV14 | -
CASSRTGPSTNYGYTF | TRBV14 | -
CASSRTSENEAFF | TRBV6-1 | -
CASRRAGAGYEQYF | TRBV28 | -
CASRPVQNPHEQYF | TRBV27 | -
CASTRDRGHYGYTF | TRBV9 | -
CASSWDRAEAFF | TRBV5-8 | -
CASRRTKTTTNSGANVLTF | TRBV9 | -